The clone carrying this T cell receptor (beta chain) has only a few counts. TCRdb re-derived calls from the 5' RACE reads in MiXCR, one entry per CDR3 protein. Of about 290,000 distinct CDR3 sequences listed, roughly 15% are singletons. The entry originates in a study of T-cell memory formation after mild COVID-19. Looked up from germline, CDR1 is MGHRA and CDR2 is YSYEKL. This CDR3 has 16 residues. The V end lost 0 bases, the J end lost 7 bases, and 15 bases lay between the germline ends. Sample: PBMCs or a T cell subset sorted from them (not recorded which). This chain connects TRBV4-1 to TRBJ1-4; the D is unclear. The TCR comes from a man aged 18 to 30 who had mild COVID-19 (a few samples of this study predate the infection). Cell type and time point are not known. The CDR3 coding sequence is TGCGCCAGCAGCCAAGAATTCGGCTCAAACTCTGAAAAACTGTTTTTT. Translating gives CASSQEFGSNSEKLFF.